The rows below give T cell receptor beta chains drawn from one sample of a study of vaccination effects on CD4 cells after COVID-19. These TCRs are of unknown antigen specificity. Produced via immunoSEQ multiplex PCR; TCRdb's table is partial and in-frame only. The sample comprises approximately 70,000 clones, approximately 76% of which are singletons, and around 0.9% rests with the top ten. The sample was CD4+ T cells from PBMCs cultured with HCoV-OC43 spike peptides, taken after COVID-19 vaccination. These receptor sequences come from a human donor who received a COVID-19 vaccine. CDR3s include the opening cysteine and the closing phenylalanine or tryptophan. D genes are given only for firm matches. Clone size is shown for a subset of rows, as once, few, many or a class of expanded clone.

D gene | clone size | J gene | V gene | CDR3 protein | CDR3 DNA
NA | few | TRBJ1-2 | TRBV12-3/TRBV12-4 | CASSLGKNYGYTF | TGTGCCAGCAGTTTAGGGAAAAACTATGGCTACACCTTC
TRBD1 | NA | TRBJ2-2 | TRBV7-9 | CASSLVDRVDTGELFF | TGTGCCAGCAGCTTGGTAGACAGGGTCGACACCGGGGAGCTGTTTTTT
TRBD1 | few | TRBJ1-6 | TRBV5-6 | CASSLRDRYNSPLHF | TGTGCCAGCAGCCTCCGGGACAGATATAATTCACCCCTCCACTTT
NA | NA | TRBJ2-1 | TRBV7-2 | CASSLAGGLSNEQFF | TGTGCCAGCAGCTTAGCGGGGGGCTTGTCCAATGAGCAGTTCTTC
NA | few | TRBJ2-1 | TRBV6-5 | CASRRQGKADQFF | TGTGCCAGCAGGAGGCAAGGCAAGGCTGACCAGTTCTTC
NA | NA | TRBJ1-2 | TRBV7-2 | CASSLEGVSYGYTF | TGTGCCAGCAGCTTAGAAGGGGTTTCCTATGGCTACACCTTC
TRBD2 | few | TRBJ2-1 | TRBV24-1 | CATSDPGLAGHSSYNEQFF | TGTGCCACCAGTGATCCGGGACTAGCGGGTCATAGCTCCTACAATGAGCAGTTCTTC
NA | NA | TRBJ2-3 | TRBV29-1 | CSVEGSSTDTQYF | TGCAGCGTTGAGGGCAGTAGCACAGATACGCAGTATTTT
NA | NA | TRBJ1-1 | TRBV6-5 | CASSYARGEWAFF | TGTGCCAGCAGTTACGCACGGGGTGAATGGGCTTTCTTT
NA | few | TRBJ1-4 | TRBV19 | CASQRRINEKLFF | TGTGCCAGTCAAAGGAGGATTAATGAAAAACTGTTTTTT
TRBD1 | NA | TRBJ2-3 | TRBV5-8 | CASSLGTGMRTDTQYF | TGTGCCAGCAGCTTAGGGACAGGGATGCGGACAGATACGCAGTATTTT
TRBD1 | NA | TRBJ2-1 | TRBV11-2 | CASSLVPGQGSKEQFF | TGTGCCAGCAGCTTAGTTCCGGGACAGGGGTCCAAGGAGCAGTTCTTC
NA | NA | TRBJ1-5 | TRBV10-2 | CASSPGPSSYSNQPQHF | TGCGCCAGCAGTCCGGGGCCCTCAAGCTATAGCAATCAGCCCCAGCATTTT
NA | NA | TRBJ1-4 | TRBV19 | CASTAGPATNEKLFF | TGTGCCAGTACGGCAGGGCCCGCAACTAATGAAAAACTGTTTTTT
TRBD1 | NA | TRBJ2-5 | TRBV4-2 | CASSQKTGPGTQYF | TGTGCCAGCAGCCAGAAGACAGGGCCAGGGACCCAGTACTTC
TRBD1 | NA | TRBJ1-1 | TRBV10-1 | CASSESKGATEAFF | TGCGCCAGCAGTGAGTCGAAGGGGGCCACTGAAGCTTTCTTT
NA | few | TRBJ1-3 | TRBV3-1/TRBV3-2 | CASSPKEDTIYF | TGTGCCAGCAGCCCTAAGGAAGACACCATATATTTT
NA | NA | TRBJ1-2 | TRBV3-1/TRBV3-2 | CASSQSPDFYGYTF | TGTGCCAGCAGCCAGTCGCCGGATTTCTATGGCTACACCTTC
TRBD1 | once | TRBJ1-1 | TRBV5-1 | CASSFIQGDTEAFF | TGCGCCAGCAGCTTTATACAGGGGGACACTGAAGCTTTCTTT
NA | NA | TRBJ1-1 | TRBV6-6 | CASGDYMNTEAFF | TGTGCCAGCGGGGACTACATGAACACTGAAGCTTTCTTT
TRBD1 | NA | TRBJ1-5 | TRBV19 | CASSRTGTGEYNQPQHF | TGTGCCAGTAGTAGGACCGGGACAGGCGAATACAATCAGCCCCAGCATTTT
NA | NA | TRBJ1-2 | TRBV14 | CASSRTERQVHYGYTF | TGTGCCAGCAGCCGGACGGAAAGACAGGTGCACTATGGCTACACCTTC
TRBD1 | NA | TRBJ2-2 | TRBV5-4 | CASSSDREAGELFF | TGTGCCAGCAGCTCGGACAGGGAGGCCGGGGAGCTGTTTTTT
NA | few | TRBJ2-1 | TRBV7-3 | CASSLQSQGLGEQFF | TGTGCCAGCAGCTTACAGTCACAGGGTTTGGGTGAGCAGTTCTTC
NA | NA | TRBJ1-5 | TRBV6-2/TRBV6-3 | CASSYLRSNQPQHF | TGTGCCAGCAGTTACCTCCGGAGCAATCAGCCCCAGCATTTT
NA | few | TRBJ1-1 | TRBV6-5 | CASSYSKRGPEAFF | TGTGCCAGCAGTTACTCGAAGAGGGGACCTGAAGCTTTCTTT
TRBD2 | NA | TRBJ2-3 | TRBV10-3 | CAISPGRGAVTDTQYF | TGTGCCATCAGCCCAGGGAGGGGAGCAGTCACAGATACGCAGTATTTT
TRBD1 | NA | TRBJ1-5 | TRBV2 | CASTGQGGNQPQHF | TGTGCCAGTACAGGACAGGGAGGCAATCAGCCCCAGCATTTT
NA | NA | TRBJ2-3 | TRBV5-1 | CASSWGGRVGDTQYF | TGCGCCAGCAGCTGGGGGGGGCGCGTGGGAGATACGCAGTATTTT
NA | NA | TRBJ1-3 | TRBV7-2 | CASSLAQGNTIYF | TGTGCCAGCAGCTTGGCGCAGGGAAACACCATATATTTT
TRBD1 | NA | TRBJ2-2 | TRBV10-1 | CASSDSGQGSGELFF | TGCGCCAGCAGTGATTCGGGACAGGGGTCCGGGGAGCTGTTTTTT
TRBD1 | NA | TRBJ2-5 | TRBV3-1/TRBV3-2 | CASSHAGTGEETQYF | TGTGCCAGCAGCCACGCCGGGACAGGGGAAGAGACCCAGTACTTC
TRBD1 | NA | TRBJ1-2 | TRBV28 | CASRAWTGNDGYTF | TGTGCCAGCAGGGCTTGGACAGGGAACGATGGCTACACCTTC
NA | few | TRBJ1-1 | TRBV19 | CASSIYLSAGEAFF | TGTGCCAGTAGTATATATCTCTCAGCCGGTGAAGCTTTCTTT
NA | medium-sized | TRBJ1-1 | TRBV18 | CASSSPSISAMNTEAFF | TGTGCCAGCTCATCACCCTCGATCTCAGCAATGAACACTGAAGCTTTCTTT
NA | NA | TRBJ1-6 | TRBV6-6 | CASSYRAGYDSPLHF | TGTGCCAGCAGTTACCGCGCAGGGTATGATTCACCCCTCCACTTT
TRBD1 | NA | TRBJ1-2 | TRBV28 | CASRGTGGYTF | TGTGCCAGCAGAGGGACAGGCGGCTACACCTTC
TRBD1 | NA | TRBJ1-2 | TRBV9 | CASSSKGQGQAYGYTF | TGTGCCAGCAGCTCCAAGGGACAGGGACAAGCGTATGGCTACACCTTC
NA | NA | TRBJ2-5 | TRBV7-2 | CASRGGPPPGGTQYF | TGTGCCAGCAGAGGGGGGCCCCCTCCAGGGGGGACCCAGTACTTC
TRBD1 | NA | TRBJ2-3 | TRBV5-1 | CASSLVVQGSTDTQYF | TGCGCCAGCAGCTTGGTGGTACAGGGGAGCACAGATACGCAGTATTTT
NA | NA | TRBJ2-1 | TRBV6-5 | CASSYGGVGEQFF | TGTGCCAGCAGTTACGGAGGGGTGGGTGAGCAGTTCTTC
TRBD1 | few | TRBJ1-4 | TRBV25-1 | CASSATDRATNEKLFF | TGTGCCAGCAGTGCCACGGACAGGGCAACTAATGAAAAACTGTTTTTT
NA | once | TRBJ2-6 | TRBV21-1 | CASSARGTGANVLTF | TGTGCCAGCAGCGCTAGGGGCACTGGGGCCAACGTCCTGACTTTC
NA | NA | TRBJ1-1 | TRBV20-1 | CSASIGEGGAFF | TGCAGTGCTAGTATCGGGGAAGGTGGAGCTTTCTTT
NA | NA | TRBJ1-2 | TRBV7-8 | CASSLAQAGLNYGYTF | TGTGCCAGCAGCTTAGCGCAAGCAGGGTTAAACTATGGCTACACCTTC
NA | NA | TRBJ2-5 | TRBV5-1 | CASSRDFQETQYF | TGCGCCAGCAGCCGGGACTTTCAAGAGACCCAGTACTTC
NA | NA | TRBJ2-1 | TRBV7-2 | CASSPDGGRREQFF | TGTGCCAGCAGCCCTGACGGGGGTAGAAGAGAGCAGTTCTTC
TRBD1 | NA | TRBJ1-6 | TRBV27 | CASAMVRTGVSPLHF | TGTGCCAGCGCTATGGTACGGACAGGGGTTTCACCCCTCCACTTT